Listed below are T cell receptor beta chains from one sample, sequenced in a study of blood T cells in healthy people across ages. Each CDR3 protein is one row after TCRdb ran MiXCR on the 5' RACE reads. The sample shows around 780,000 distinct CDR3 sequences, 25% to 30% of them seen only once. These data were also reused for a study on T cells of mothers and their children.

Sequencing was done on a sample of blood. The receptors were sampled from a boy younger than 18 in good health. Each CDR3 is given with its conserved first and last residue. Fields, in order: clone size, D gene, J gene, V gene, CDR3 DNA, CDR3 protein. A D gene is named only where the DNA matches it firmly. The size of a clone is reported for some rows only, either as once, few or many, or as a class for expanded clones.

NA | TRBD1 | TRBJ2-7 | TRBV7-8 | TGTGCCAGCAGCCACCGGGACAGGGCGGACGAGCAGTACTTC | CASSHRDRADEQYF
NA | NA | TRBJ1-1 | TRBV6-5 | TGTGCCAGCAGTTATTCGGGGGGGGTGAACACTGAAGCTTTCTTT | CASSYSGGVNTEAFF
NA | TRBD1 | TRBJ2-5 | TRBV11-3 | TGTGCCAGCAGCCCCCGGGACAGGGCTTACTACCAAGAGACCCAGTACTTC | CASSPRDRAYYQETQYF
few | NA | TRBJ2-1 | TRBV29-1 | TGCAGCGTTGGAGGCTTAGCGAGCTCCTACAATGAGCAGTTCTTC | CSVGGLASSYNEQFF
NA | NA | TRBJ2-7 | TRBV5-5 | TGTGCCAGCCTTACGATCCCCGGAACCTACGAGCAGTACTTC | CASLTIPGTYEQYF
NA | TRBD2 | TRBJ2-4 | TRBV5-1 | TGCGCCAGCAGCATTAGCGGGGGACTAGCCAAAAACATTCAGTACTTC | CASSISGGLAKNIQYF
NA | NA | TRBJ2-5 | TRBV20-1 | TGCAGTGCTAGTTCGGCGACAGGACGAGAGACCCAGTACTTC | CSASSATGRETQYF
NA | NA | TRBJ2-1 | TRBV12-3/TRBV12-4 | TGTGCCAGCAGTTTTTATGCGGATAATGAGCAGTTCTTC | CASSFYADNEQFF
NA | NA | TRBJ2-7 | TRBV5-1 | TGCGCCAGCAGCTTGACCCGACCTCAGGGGGAGCAGTACTTC | CASSLTRPQGEQYF
few | NA | TRBJ1-2 | TRBV6-6 | TGTGCCAGCAGTTACCGTGGGCCGGGCAACTATGGCTACACCTTC | CASSYRGPGNYGYTF
NA | TRBD1 | TRBJ1-4 | TRBV29-1 | TGCAGCGTTGAAGGGCGACAGGGAATGAAGGGGGAACTGGTTTTT | CSVEGRQGMKGELVF
few | NA | TRBJ2-5 | TRBV28 | TGTGCCAGCACCCTAGACGCGGGCGAGACCCAGTACTTC | CASTLDAGETQYF
NA | NA | TRBJ2-7 | TRBV7-9 | TGTGCCAGCAGCTTAGTCCCTTCCCGGACACCCTACGAGCAGTACTTC | CASSLVPSRTPYEQYF
NA | NA | TRBJ2-3 | TRBV15 | TGTGCCACCAGCTGGAGGGGGGGTGGGGACACAGATACGCAGTATTTT | CATSWRGGGDTDTQYF
NA | TRBD1 | TRBJ1-1 | TRBV5-1 | TGCGCCAGCAGCGCAGGGGGCCTGGGTAACACTGAAGCTTTCTTT | CASSAGGLGNTEAFF
few | NA | TRBJ1-1 | TRBV4-2 | TGTGCCACCGGGTATCTTGGGGGCACTGAAGCTTTCTTT | CATGYLGGTEAFF
NA | NA | TRBJ1-4 | TRBV12-3/TRBV12-4 | TGTGCCAGCAGTTTAGGCAGAAAGAATGAAAAACTGTTTTTT | CASSLGRKNEKLFF
NA | NA | TRBJ1-5 | TRBV6-6 | TGTGCCAGCAGTTTTCAGCCCCAGCATTTT | CASSFQPQHF
few | TRBD1 | TRBJ1-6 | TRBV6-1 | TGTGCCAGCAGTGAAGCAAGGGACAGTTATTCACCCCTCCACTTT | CASSEARDSYSPLHF
NA | NA | TRBJ1-3 | TRBV5-6 | TGTGCCAGCAGCTTTGGAAACACCATATATTTT | CASSFGNTIYF
few | NA | TRBJ2-4 | TRBV7-9 | TGTGCCAGCAGCGGGACCCATATCCCCAAAAACATTCAGTACTTC | CASSGTHIPKNIQYF
NA | NA | TRBJ1-2 | TRBV7-2 | TGTGCCAGCAGCTTCGTCGGTGGCTATGGCTACACCTTC | CASSFVGGYGYTF
NA | TRBD1 | TRBJ1-4 | TRBV4-1 | TGCGCCAGCATCATAGAACCGGGACAGGGCGAAAAACTGTTTTTT | CASIIEPGQGEKLFF
NA | NA | TRBJ2-1 | TRBV19 | TGTGCCAGTAGGCGATGGGAAGGACGGTCCAATGAGCAGTTCTTC | CASRRWEGRSNEQFF
NA | TRBD1 | TRBJ2-5 | TRBV24-1 | TGTGCCACCAGTGAAGACAGGGGCCAAGAGACCCAGTACTTC | CATSEDRGQETQYF
few | NA | TRBJ2-5 | TRBV5-1 | TGCGCCAGCAGCTTGGTTGTCGGCTACCTCCAAGAGACCCAGTACTTC | CASSLVVGYLQETQYF
NA | TRBD2 | TRBJ2-7 | TRBV7-2 | TGTGCCAGCAAGGAAGCGGGAGACCCCTACTACGAGCAGTACTTC | CASKEAGDPYYEQYF
many | TRBD2 | TRBJ2-5 | TRBV9 | TGTGCCAGCAGCGGAACTAGCGGGGGGGCCGGAGAGACCCAGTACTTC | CASSGTSGGAGETQYF
NA | TRBD2 | TRBJ2-5 | TRBV5-1 | TGCGCCAGCAGCTTGGCAGCGGGGGACCAAGAGACCCAGTACTTC | CASSLAAGDQETQYF
NA | NA | TRBJ2-5 | TRBV24-1 | TGTGCCACCAGTGATGGTGGTAAGCCTCAACGAGGAGAGACCCAGTACTTC | CATSDGGKPQRGETQYF
few | TRBD1 | TRBJ1-1 | TRBV28 | TGTGCCGGCAGGACAGGGTCGGGAAGAGCTTTCTTT | CAGRTGSGRAFF
NA | NA | TRBJ1-1 | TRBV5-1 | TGCGCCGGCAGCGGAGGACAGAACACTGAAGCTTTCTTT | CAGSGGQNTEAFF
few | TRBD2 | TRBJ2-1 | TRBV20-1 | TGCAGTGCTCCTAGCGGGGGGGCGGCCTACAATGAGCAGTTCTTC | CSAPSGGAAYNEQFF
NA | TRBD1 | TRBJ2-3 | TRBV5-1 | TGCGCCAGCAGCCTCGGACAGGGCTCAGATACGCAGTATTTT | CASSLGQGSDTQYF
few | TRBD1 | TRBJ1-4 | TRBV28 | TGTGCCAGCAGTCCGTACAGGGGTGCAACTAATGAAGAACTGTTTTTT | CASSPYRGATNEELFF
few | NA | TRBJ1-5 | TRBV20-1 | TGCAGTGCCACTGGCCCCCTTGGGACCTATCAGCCCCAGCATTTT | CSATGPLGTYQPQHF
NA | TRBD2 | TRBJ2-7 | TRBV4-2 | TGTGCCAGCAGCCAAGATCTACCGAGCGGGGGACCCTACGAGCAGTACTTC | CASSQDLPSGGPYEQYF
NA | NA | TRBJ2-1 | TRBV12-3/TRBV12-4 | TGTGCCAGCAGTTTAAGTGGGGACACATACAATGAGCAGTTCTTC | CASSLSGDTYNEQFF
NA | NA | TRBJ2-4 | TRBV7-4 | TGTGCCAGCAAGCTACAGCCCAAAAACATTCAGTACTTC | CASKLQPKNIQYF
few | TRBD1 | TRBJ2-7 | TRBV5-1 | TGCGCCGGCAGCCTCCGAGACAGGGGCGAGCAGTACTTC | CAGSLRDRGEQYF
NA | TRBD2 | TRBJ2-1 | TRBV4-2 | TGTGCCAGCAGCCAAGAAACGGGGGGAAGCTACAATGAGCAGTTCTTC | CASSQETGGSYNEQFF
few | TRBD1 | TRBJ2-7 | TRBV27 | TGTGCCAGCAGTACCACAGGGACAGGGCCTTACGAGCAGTACTTC | CASSTTGTGPYEQYF
NA | NA | TRBJ2-7 | TRBV2 | TGTGCCAGCGTCACGGCGGGGAGAGCCTACGAGCAGTACTTC | CASVTAGRAYEQYF
NA | NA | TRBJ2-3 | TRBV20-1 | TGCAGCTACCGACTAGTGCGAGATACGCAGTATTTT | CSYRLVRDTQYF
NA | TRBD1 | TRBJ1-1 | TRBV9 | TGTGCCAGCAGCCCCGGGGACAGGAGATTGACTGAAGCTTCCTTT | CASSPGDRRLTEASF
few | NA | TRBJ2-4 | TRBV2 | TGTGCCAGCAGTGAGCGGCCGCCATTGAACATTCAGTACTTC | CASSERPPLNIQYF
NA | NA | TRBJ2-1 | TRBV6-2/TRBV6-3 | TGTGCCAGCAGTTACGGCGGCTACAATGAGCAGTTCTTC | CASSYGGYNEQFF
NA | TRBD2 | TRBJ2-5 | TRBV9 | TGTGCCAGCAGCAGTAGTCGACTAGCGGGGTTTGAAGAGACCCAGTACTTC | CASSSSRLAGFEETQYF
few | NA | TRBJ2-7 | TRBV28 | TGTGCCAGCAGTCCCGGGCCCAAAACCTACGAGCAGTACTTC | CASSPGPKTYEQYF
many | TRBD1 | TRBJ2-2 | TRBV14 | TGTGCCAGCAGCCTTCTACCCGGCAGGGGGCGGACCGGGGAGCTGTTTTTT | CASSLLPGRGRTGELFF
few | TRBD2 | TRBJ2-1 | TRBV10-3 | TGTGCCATCAGGGACACGGGGGGGCGATCCTACAATGAGCAGTTCTTC | CAIRDTGGRSYNEQFF
few | NA | TRBJ2-1 | TRBV12-3/TRBV12-4 | TGTGCCAGCAGCCAGGGATCGCCATACAATGAGCAGTTCTTC | CASSQGSPYNEQFF
NA | NA | TRBJ1-4 | TRBV12-3/TRBV12-4 | TGTGCCAGCAGCCGGGGGGGTTTTAGAGAAAAACTGTTTTTT | CASSRGGFREKLFF
few | NA | TRBJ2-7 | TRBV7-9 | TGTGCCAGCAGCTCCGCCGGACAGAGCTACTCCTACGAGCAGTACTTC | CASSSAGQSYSYEQYF
NA | TRBD1 | TRBJ1-4 | TRBV6-6 | TGTGCCAGCAGGGACAGGGGCGATGAAAAACTGTTTTTT | CASRDRGDEKLFF
few | NA | TRBJ2-2 | TRBV29-1 | TGCAGCGTTGAGAGTGTGGGACAACCGAACACCGGGGAGCTGTTTTTT | CSVESVGQPNTGELFF